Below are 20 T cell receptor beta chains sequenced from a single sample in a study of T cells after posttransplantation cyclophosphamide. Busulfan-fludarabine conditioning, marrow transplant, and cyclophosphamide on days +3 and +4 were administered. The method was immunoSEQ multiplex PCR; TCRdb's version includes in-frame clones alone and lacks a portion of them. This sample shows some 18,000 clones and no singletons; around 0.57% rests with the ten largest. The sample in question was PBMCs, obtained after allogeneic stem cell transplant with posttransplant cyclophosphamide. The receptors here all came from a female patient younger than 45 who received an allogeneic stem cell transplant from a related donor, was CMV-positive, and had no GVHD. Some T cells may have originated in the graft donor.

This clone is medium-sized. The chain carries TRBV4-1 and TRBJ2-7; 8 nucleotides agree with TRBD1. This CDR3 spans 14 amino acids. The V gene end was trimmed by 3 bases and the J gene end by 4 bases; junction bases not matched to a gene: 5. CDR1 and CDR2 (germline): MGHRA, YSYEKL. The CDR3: CASSHPTGDYEQYF. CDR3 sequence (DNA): TGCGCCAGCAGCCACCCGACAGGGGATTACGAGCAGTACTTC.

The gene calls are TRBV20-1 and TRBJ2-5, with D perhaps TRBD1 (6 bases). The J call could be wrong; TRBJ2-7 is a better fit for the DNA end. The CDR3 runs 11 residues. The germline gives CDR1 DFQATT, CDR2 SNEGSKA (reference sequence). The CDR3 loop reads CSARRGYEQYF. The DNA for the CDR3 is TGCAGTGCTAGGAGGGGGTACGAGCAGTACTTC.

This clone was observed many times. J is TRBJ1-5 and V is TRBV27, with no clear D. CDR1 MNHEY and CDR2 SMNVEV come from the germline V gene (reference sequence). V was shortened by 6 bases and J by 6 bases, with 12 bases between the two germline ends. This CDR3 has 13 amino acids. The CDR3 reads CASSPDRGQPQHF. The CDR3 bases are TGTGCCAGCAGCCCGGACCGGGGTCAGCCCCAGCATTTT.

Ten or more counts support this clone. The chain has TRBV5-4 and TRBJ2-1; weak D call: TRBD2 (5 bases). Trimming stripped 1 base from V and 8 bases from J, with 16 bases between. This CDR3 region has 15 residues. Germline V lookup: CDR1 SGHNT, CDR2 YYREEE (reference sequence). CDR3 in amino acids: CASSLPEISGDEQFF. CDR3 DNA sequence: TGTGCCAGCAGCTTGCCCGAAATAAGCGGTGATGAGCAGTTCTTC.

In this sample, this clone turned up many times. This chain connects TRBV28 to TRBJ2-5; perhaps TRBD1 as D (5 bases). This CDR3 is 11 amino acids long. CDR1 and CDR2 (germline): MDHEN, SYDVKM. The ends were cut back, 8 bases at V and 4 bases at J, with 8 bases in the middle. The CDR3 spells CASGAGETQYF. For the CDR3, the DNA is TGTGCCAGCGGGGCAGGAGAGACCCAGTACTTC.

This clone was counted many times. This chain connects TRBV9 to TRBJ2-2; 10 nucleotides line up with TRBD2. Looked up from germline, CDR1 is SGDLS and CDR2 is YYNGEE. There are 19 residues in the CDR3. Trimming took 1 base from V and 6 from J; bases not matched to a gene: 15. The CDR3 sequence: CASSVRGPSGSLGAGELFF. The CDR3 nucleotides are TGTGCCAGCAGCGTAAGGGGTCCTAGCGGGAGCTTAGGCGCCGGGGAGCTGTTTTTT.

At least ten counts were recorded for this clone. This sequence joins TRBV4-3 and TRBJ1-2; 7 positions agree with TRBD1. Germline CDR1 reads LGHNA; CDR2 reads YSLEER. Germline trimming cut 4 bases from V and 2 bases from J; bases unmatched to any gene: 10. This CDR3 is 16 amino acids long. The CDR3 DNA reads TGCGCCAGCAGCCTCTACGGGGACAGTACCAACTATGGCTACACCTTC. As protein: CASSLYGDSTNYGYTF.

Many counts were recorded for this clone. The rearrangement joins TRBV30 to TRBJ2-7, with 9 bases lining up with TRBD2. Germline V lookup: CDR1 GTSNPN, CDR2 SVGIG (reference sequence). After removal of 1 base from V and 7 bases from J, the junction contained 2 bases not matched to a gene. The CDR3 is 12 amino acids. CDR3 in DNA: TGTGCCTGGAGTGCGGGACTAGCAGAGCAGTACTTC. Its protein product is CAWSAGLAEQYF.

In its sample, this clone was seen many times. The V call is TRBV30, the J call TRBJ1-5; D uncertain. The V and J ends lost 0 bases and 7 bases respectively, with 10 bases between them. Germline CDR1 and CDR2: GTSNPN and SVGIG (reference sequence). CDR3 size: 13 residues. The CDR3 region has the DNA TGTGCCTGGAGTGTAGTCCGGGAACAGCCCCAGCATTTT. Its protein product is CAWSVVREQPQHF.

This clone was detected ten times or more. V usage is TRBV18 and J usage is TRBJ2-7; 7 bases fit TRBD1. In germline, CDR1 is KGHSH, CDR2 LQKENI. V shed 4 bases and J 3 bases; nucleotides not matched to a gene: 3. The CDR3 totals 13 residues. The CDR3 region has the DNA TGTGCCAGCTCACGGACAGGAGACTACGAGCAGTACTTC. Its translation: CASSRTGDYEQYF.

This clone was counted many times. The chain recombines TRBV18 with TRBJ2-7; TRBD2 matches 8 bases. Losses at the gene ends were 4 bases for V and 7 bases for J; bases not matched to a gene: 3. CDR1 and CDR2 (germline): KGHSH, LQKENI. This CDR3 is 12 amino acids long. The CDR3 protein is CASSLPGGEQYF. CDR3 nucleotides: TGTGCCAGCTCACTCCCGGGGGGGGAGCAGTACTTC.

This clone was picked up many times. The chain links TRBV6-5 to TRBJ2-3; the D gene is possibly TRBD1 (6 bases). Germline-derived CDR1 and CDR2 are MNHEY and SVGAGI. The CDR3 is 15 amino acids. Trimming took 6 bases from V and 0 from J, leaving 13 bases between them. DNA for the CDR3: TGTGCCAGCAGGCCCCGGGACAAGAGCACAGATACGCAGTATTTT. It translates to CASRPRDKSTDTQYF.

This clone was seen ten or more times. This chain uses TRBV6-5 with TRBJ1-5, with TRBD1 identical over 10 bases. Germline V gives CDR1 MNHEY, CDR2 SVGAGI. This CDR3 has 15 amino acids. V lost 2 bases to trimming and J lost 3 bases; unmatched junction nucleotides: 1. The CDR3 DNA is TGTGCCAGCAGTTACGGGACAGGGGACAATCAGCCCCAGCATTTT. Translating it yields CASSYGTGDNQPQHF.

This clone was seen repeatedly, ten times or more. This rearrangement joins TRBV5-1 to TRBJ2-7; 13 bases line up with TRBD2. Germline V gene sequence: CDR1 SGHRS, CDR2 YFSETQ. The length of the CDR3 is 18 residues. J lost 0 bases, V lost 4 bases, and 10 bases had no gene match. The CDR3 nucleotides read TGCGCCAGCAGCACTTTGGGACTAGCGGGGCACTTCTCCTACGAGCAGTACTTC. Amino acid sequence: CASSTLGLAGHFSYEQYF.

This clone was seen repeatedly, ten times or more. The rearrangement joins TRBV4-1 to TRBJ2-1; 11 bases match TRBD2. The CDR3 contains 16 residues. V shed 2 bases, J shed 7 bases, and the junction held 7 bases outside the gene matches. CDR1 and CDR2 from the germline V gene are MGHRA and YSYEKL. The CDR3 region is CASSQPPGLAVNEQFF. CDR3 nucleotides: TGCGCCAGCAGCCAACCCCCGGGACTAGCGGTAAATGAGCAGTTCTTC.

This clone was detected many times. The CDR3 here is CASNSGGTGAYEQYF. For the CDR3, the DNA is TGTGCCAGCAACTCAGGAGGGACGGGAGCCTACGAGCAGTACTTC. The V and J genes are TRBV28 and TRBJ2-7, with a tentative D call TRBD2 (6 bases). This CDR3 contains 15 residues. Trimming took off 7 bases at V and 2 bases at J, with 18 bases between the two ends. Germline V gene sequence: CDR1 MDHEN, CDR2 SYDVKM.

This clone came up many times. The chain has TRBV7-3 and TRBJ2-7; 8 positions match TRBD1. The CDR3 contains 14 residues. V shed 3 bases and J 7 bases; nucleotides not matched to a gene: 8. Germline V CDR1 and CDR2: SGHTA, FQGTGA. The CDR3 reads CASSLRTGIGEQYF. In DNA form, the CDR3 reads TGTGCCAGCAGCTTGCGGACAGGGATAGGAGAGCAGTACTTC.

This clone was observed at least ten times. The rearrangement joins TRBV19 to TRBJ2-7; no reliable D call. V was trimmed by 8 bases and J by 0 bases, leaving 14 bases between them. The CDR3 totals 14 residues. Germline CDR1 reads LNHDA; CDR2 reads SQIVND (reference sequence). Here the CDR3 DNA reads TGTGCCAGTGCAGTTGGGTGGAGCTCCTACGAGCAGTACTTC. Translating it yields CASAVGWSSYEQYF.

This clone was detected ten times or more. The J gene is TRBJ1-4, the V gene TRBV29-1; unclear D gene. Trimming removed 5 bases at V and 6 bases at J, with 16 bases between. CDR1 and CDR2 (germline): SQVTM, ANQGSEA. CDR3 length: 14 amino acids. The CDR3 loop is CSVSRKPGHEKLFF. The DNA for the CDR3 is TGCAGCGTTTCACGAAAACCGGGTCATGAAAAACTGTTTTTT.

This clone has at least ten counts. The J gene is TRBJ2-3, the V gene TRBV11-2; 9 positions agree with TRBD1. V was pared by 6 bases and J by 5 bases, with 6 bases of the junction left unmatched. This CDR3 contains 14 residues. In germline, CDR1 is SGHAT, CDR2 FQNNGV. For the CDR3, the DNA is TGTGCCAGCAGTCCCCGGGACAGGGAAGATACGCAGTATTTT. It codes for CASSPRDREDTQYF.